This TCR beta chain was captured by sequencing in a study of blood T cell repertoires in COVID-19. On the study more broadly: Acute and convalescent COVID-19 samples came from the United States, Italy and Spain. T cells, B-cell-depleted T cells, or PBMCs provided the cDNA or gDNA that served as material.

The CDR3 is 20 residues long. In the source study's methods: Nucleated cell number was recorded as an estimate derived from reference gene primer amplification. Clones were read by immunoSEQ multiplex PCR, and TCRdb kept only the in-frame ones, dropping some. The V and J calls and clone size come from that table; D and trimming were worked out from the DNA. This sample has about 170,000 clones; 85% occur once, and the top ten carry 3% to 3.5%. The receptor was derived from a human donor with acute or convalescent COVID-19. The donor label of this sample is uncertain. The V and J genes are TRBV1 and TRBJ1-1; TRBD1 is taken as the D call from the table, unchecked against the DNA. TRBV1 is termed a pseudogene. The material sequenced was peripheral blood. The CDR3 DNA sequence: TGCACCAGCAGCCAAGATCCGGGGACAGGGATAAGAGACATGAACACTGAAGCTTTCTTT. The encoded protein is CTSSQDPGTGIRDMNTEAFF.